This TCR beta chain originates from a study of radiotherapy plus CTLA-4 blockade in lung cancer. Assay: immunoSEQ multiplex PCR; the TCRdb copy retains only in-frame clones and omits some. The data show 30,000 to 40,000 clones, about four fifths seen once. In germline, CDR1 is LNHDA, CDR2 SQIVND (reference sequence). V was clipped by 1 base and J by 7 bases, with 11 bases between them. The CDR3 has 13 residues. This TCR was recovered from a human donor with non-small cell lung cancer that progressed on radiotherapy plus ipilimumab. Sequenced here: peripheral blood, sampled from a patient treated with radiotherapy plus ipilimumab. The rearrangement uses TRBV19 and TRBJ2-7; D unclear. The CDR3 DNA reads as TGTGCCAGTAGTATAGTTTATACGGCGGAGCAGTACTTC. Its protein product is CASSIVYTAEQYF.